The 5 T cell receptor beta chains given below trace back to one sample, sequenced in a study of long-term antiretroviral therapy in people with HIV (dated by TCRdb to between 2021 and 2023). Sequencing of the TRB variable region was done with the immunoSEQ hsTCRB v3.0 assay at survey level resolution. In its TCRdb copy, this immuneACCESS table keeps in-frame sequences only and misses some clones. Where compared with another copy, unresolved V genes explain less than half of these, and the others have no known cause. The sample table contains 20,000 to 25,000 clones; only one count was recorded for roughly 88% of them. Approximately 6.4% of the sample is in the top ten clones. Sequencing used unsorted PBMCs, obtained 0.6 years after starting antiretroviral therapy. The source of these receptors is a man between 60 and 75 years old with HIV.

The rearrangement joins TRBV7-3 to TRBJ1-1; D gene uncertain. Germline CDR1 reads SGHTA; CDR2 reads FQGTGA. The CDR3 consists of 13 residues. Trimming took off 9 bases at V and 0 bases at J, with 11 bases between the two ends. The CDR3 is CASRSGVNTEAFF. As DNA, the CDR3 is TGTGCCAGTCGTTCCGGCGTGAACACTGAAGCTTTCTTT.

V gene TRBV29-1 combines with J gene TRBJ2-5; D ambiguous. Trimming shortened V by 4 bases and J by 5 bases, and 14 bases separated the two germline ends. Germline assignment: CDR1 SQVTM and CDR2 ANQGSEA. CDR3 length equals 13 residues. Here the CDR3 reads CSVGAQSQETQYF. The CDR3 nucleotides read TGCAGCGTTGGTGCGCAGAGTCAGGAGACCCAGTACTTC.

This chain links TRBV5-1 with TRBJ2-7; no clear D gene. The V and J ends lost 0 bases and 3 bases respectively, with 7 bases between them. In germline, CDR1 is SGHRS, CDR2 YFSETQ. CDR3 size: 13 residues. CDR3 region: CASSLVTGYEQYF. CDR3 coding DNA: TGCGCCAGCAGCTTGGTAACTGGCTACGAGCAGTACTTC. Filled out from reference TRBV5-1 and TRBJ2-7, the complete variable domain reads KAGVTQTPRYLIKTRGQQVTLSCSPISGHRSVSWYQQTPGQGLQFLFEYFSETQRNKGNFPGRFSGRQFSNSRSEMNVSTLELGDSALYLCASSLVTGYEQYFGPGTRLTVT.

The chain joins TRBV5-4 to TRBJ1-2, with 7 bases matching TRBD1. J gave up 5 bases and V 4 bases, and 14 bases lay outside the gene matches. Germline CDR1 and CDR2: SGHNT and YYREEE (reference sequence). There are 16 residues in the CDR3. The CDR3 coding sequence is TGTGCCAGCAGCAGCGGGGGGACAGCGGCCACTTATGGCTACACCTTC. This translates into CASSSGGTAATYGYTF.

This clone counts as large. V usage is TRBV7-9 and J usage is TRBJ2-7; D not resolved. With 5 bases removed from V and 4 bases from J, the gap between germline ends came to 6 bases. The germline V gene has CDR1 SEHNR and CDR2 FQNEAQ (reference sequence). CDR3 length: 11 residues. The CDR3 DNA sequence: TGTGCCAGCAGCCTTTCTTACGAGCAGTACTTC. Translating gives CASSLSYEQYF.